Following are 23 T cell receptor beta chains from one sample sequenced in a study of blood T cell repertoires in COVID-19. Sequencing was performed with immunoSEQ multiplex PCR; in TCRdb, only in-frame clones are kept and a portion is missing. Of 350,000 or so clones in the sample, more than 75% were seen once. The sample taken for sequencing was peripheral blood. The receptors originated from a woman in her 30s with COVID-19, enrolled during active disease.

This chain uses TRBV2 with TRBJ2-5; tentatively, D is TRBD2 (5 bases). CDR1 SNHLY and CDR2 FYNNEI come from the germline V gene. Trimming cost V 4 bases and J 5 bases, with 11 bases left between them. The CDR3 has 13 amino acids. The CDR3 coding sequence is TGTGCCAGCAGTGTGGGGTGGAGGGAGACCCAGTACTTC. It yields the protein CASSVGWRETQYF.

The CDR3 nucleotides are TGTGCCAGCAGTTTAGTGGGCGACAATGAGCAGTTCTTC. It encodes CASSLVGDNEQFF. The chain links TRBV27 to TRBJ2-1, with D unresolved. Germline loops: CDR1 MNHEY, CDR2 SMNVEV (reference sequence). Trimming removed 2 bases from V and 5 bases from J, with 7 bases in between. CDR3 length: 13 amino acids.

This chain links TRBV7-9 with TRBJ2-3, with TRBD2 identical over 13 bases. Germline V gene data show CDR1 as SEHNR and CDR2 as FQNEAQ (reference sequence). Trimming took 5 bases from V and 3 from J; bases not matched to a gene: 2. The CDR3 length is 15 residues. The CDR3 protein is CASSVLAGGTDTQYF. The CDR3 DNA is TGTGCCAGCAGCGTACTAGCGGGAGGGACAGATACGCAGTATTTT.

The CDR3 is CASSLRTGGSYEQYF. The CDR3 DNA follows: TGCGCCAGCAGCCTCCGGACAGGGGGTTCCTACGAGCAGTACTTC. The chain has TRBV4-1 and TRBJ2-7, with 10 positions matching TRBD1. This CDR3 is built from 15 residues. Looked up from germline, CDR1 is MGHRA and CDR2 is YSYEKL. V was clipped by 4 bases and J by 1 base; unmatched bases: 4.

The chain has TRBV30 and TRBJ1-2; 8 bases match TRBD1. The germline V gene encodes CDR1 GTSNPN and CDR2 SVGIG (reference sequence). With 1 base clipped from V and 7 bases from J, the junction kept 5 bases outside the gene matches. This CDR3 is built from 13 residues. CDR3 region: CAWSARTGLGYTF. The CDR3 region has the DNA TGTGCCTGGAGTGCCCGGACAGGGCTTGGCTACACCTTC.

The chain has TRBV30 and TRBJ1-2, with 7 bases that match TRBD1. Trimming cost V 0 bases and J 2 bases; bases outside gene matches: 6. The CDR3 extends over 15 amino acids. The germline gives CDR1 GTSNPN, CDR2 SVGIG (reference sequence). The CDR3 region is CAWSVAAGGNYGYTF. In DNA form, the CDR3 reads TGTGCCTGGAGTGTAGCGGCAGGGGGGAACTATGGCTACACCTTC.

This clone turned up a few times. The chain uses TRBV9 and TRBJ1-1; the D is unclear. The CDR3 length is 15 residues. Trimming removed 3 bases at V and 9 bases at J, with 21 bases between. Germline V gene data show CDR1 as SGDLS and CDR2 as YYNGEE. The CDR3, as DNA: TGTGCCAGCAGCGAAGAGCCCACAGTTAAGGTTAAAGCTTTCTTT. Residues: CASSEEPTVKVKAFF.

A word on this clone: The sample holds other DNA sequences that translate to the same CDR3. V is TRBV29-1 and J is TRBJ1-1; D gene ambiguous. The ends were cut back, 4 bases at V and 1 base at J, with 7 bases in the middle. CDR1 and CDR2 from the germline V gene are SQVTM and ANQGSEA. This CDR3 region has 12 residues. The CDR3 nucleotides are TGCAGCGTTGGGTCAGGGAACACTGAAGCTTTCTTT. Amino acids: CSVGSGNTEAFF.

V is TRBV4-1 and J is TRBJ1-1; 8 bases map to TRBD1. Germline CDR1 reads MGHRA; CDR2 reads YSYEKL. The CDR3 length is 13 residues. After removal of 4 bases from V and 7 bases from J, the junction contained 5 bases not matched to a gene. CDR3 protein: CASSPGQGVEAFF. The CDR3, as DNA: TGCGCCAGCAGCCCTGGACAGGGTGTTGAAGCTTTCTTT.

J is TRBJ2-2 and V is TRBV4-3; 7 bases fit TRBD1. The CDR3 covers 15 residues. V shed 1 base, J shed 6 bases, and the junction held 5 bases outside the gene matches. CDR1 is LGHNA and CDR2 is YSLEER in the germline V gene. The CDR3 bases are TGCGCCAGCAGCCAAGCGGCAGGGGGTCCCGGGGAGCTGTTTTTT. Protein product: CASSQAAGGPGELFF.

This sequence joins TRBV7-2 and TRBJ2-1, with 10 bases that match TRBD2. Germline trimming cut 5 bases from V and 2 bases from J; bases unmatched to any gene: 6. The germline V gene encodes CDR1 SGHTA and CDR2 FQGNSA. This CDR3 comprises 16 residues. Here the CDR3 reads CASSVKAGGPYNEQFF. DNA for the CDR3: TGTGCCAGCAGCGTGAAAGCGGGAGGGCCCTACAATGAGCAGTTCTTC. Full variable domain (missing parts from reference TRBV7-2 and TRBJ2-1): GAGVSQSPSNKVTEKGKDVELRCDPISGHTALYWYRQSLGQGLEFLIYFQGNSAPDKSGLPSDRFSAERTGGSVSTLTIQRTQQEDSAVYLCASSVKAGGPYNEQFFGPGTRLTVL.

This clone was seen only once. Other DNA sequences in the same sample also yield this CDR3. This chain connects TRBV28 to TRBJ2-7; D gene ambiguous. Germline CDR1 and CDR2: MDHEN and SYDVKM. The CDR3 has 12 residues. The V gene lost 6 bases and the J gene lost 0 bases, with 6 bases spanning the gap. CDR3 sequence (DNA): TGTGCCAGCAGCCTAAGCTCCTACGAGCAGTACTTC. Protein sequence: CASSLSSYEQYF.

This clone was seen once. The chain is built from TRBV12-3 or TRBV12-4 and TRBJ1-2; 8 positions match TRBD1. This CDR3 is 13 amino acids long. J gave up 5 bases and V 7 bases, and 6 bases lay outside the gene matches. In DNA, the CDR3 is TGTGCCAGCACCCGACAGGGGCTTTATGGCTACACCTTC. It is translated as CASTRQGLYGYTF.

The V gene is TRBV5-1, the J gene TRBJ1-1; the match to TRBD1 covers 11 bases. J was trimmed by 4 bases and V by 4 bases; bases with no gene match: 9. Germline V CDR1 and CDR2: SGHRS, YFSETQ. The CDR3 is 16 amino acids. CDR3 coding DNA: TGCGCCAGCAGCGCGGACAGGGGGCTCTTGCGCACTGAAGCTTTCTTT. This gives the protein CASSADRGLLRTEAFF. Drawing the rest from reference TRBV5-1 and TRBJ1-1, the complete variable domain is KAGVTQTPRYLIKTRGQQVTLSCSPISGHRSVSWYQQTPGQGLQFLFEYFSETQRNKGNFPGRFSGRQFSNSRSEMNVSTLELGDSALYLCASSADRGLLRTEAFFGQGTRLTVV.

The genes are TRBV15 and TRBJ2-5, with 10 bases aligning to TRBD1. Germline CDR1 and CDR2: LNHNV and YYDKDF (reference sequence). CDR3 length: 16 residues. The V and J ends lost 1 base and 1 base, in that order; junction bases with no gene match: 3. This chain's CDR3 is CATSRGRDRGQETQYF. CDR3 nucleotides: TGTGCCACCAGCAGAGGGAGGGACAGGGGCCAAGAGACCCAGTACTTC.

The CDR3 DNA sequence: TGCGCCAGCAGCCAAGATACAACAGGGGAGATCTACGAGCAGTACTTC. Translation gives CASSQDTTGEIYEQYF. This sequence joins TRBV4-1 and TRBJ2-7, with TRBD1 matching over 7 bases. This CDR3 region has 16 residues. Germline V gene sequence: CDR1 MGHRA, CDR2 YSYEKL. With 0 bases clipped from V and 3 bases from J, the junction kept 8 bases outside the gene matches.

Only one count was recorded for this clone. The V call is TRBV15, the J call TRBJ2-2, with D possibly matching TRBD2 (5 bases). This CDR3 contains 18 residues. Trimming left V 0 bases short and J 4 bases short, with 18 bases between. The germline gives CDR1 LNHNV, CDR2 YYDKDF (reference sequence). In DNA, the CDR3 is TGTGCCACCAGCAGAGATTGGGGAGCCGGAGCAGGCACCGGGGAGCTGTTTTTT. Translating gives CATSRDWGAGAGTGELFF. The full variable domain, completed using reference TRBV15 and TRBJ2-2, is DAMVIQNPRYQVTQFGKPVTLSCSQTLNHNVMYWYQQKSSQAPKLLFHYYDKDFNNEADTPDNFQSRRPNTSFCFLDIRSPGLGDTAMYLCATSRDWGAGAGTGELFFGEGSRLTVL.

This chain uses TRBV24-1 with TRBJ2-3; weak D call: TRBD2 (5 bases). The CDR3 runs 13 residues. Germline CDR1 is KGHDR and CDR2 is SFDVKD. Trimming stripped 4 bases from V and 11 bases from J, with 15 bases between. CDR3 sequence (DNA): TGTGCCACCAGTGACGCGAGCGGAGTCTGGCAGTATTTT. Protein: CATSDASGVWQYF.

The chain joins TRBV27 to TRBJ1-6; 8 bases fit TRBD1. In germline, CDR1 is MNHEY, CDR2 SMNVEV (reference sequence). V lost 7 bases to trimming and J lost 1 base; unmatched junction nucleotides: 6. The CDR3 consists of 16 residues. The DNA for the CDR3 is TGTGCCAGCACCGGACAGGGAGGGTCCTATAATTCACCCCTCCACTTT. Protein sequence: CASTGQGGSYNSPLHF.

The chain employs TRBV28 and TRBJ1-2, with TRBD1 as a possible D gene (6 bases). Germline CDR1 MDHEN, CDR2 SYDVKM. V lost 6 bases to trimming and J lost 2 bases, with 10 bases between them. This CDR3 spans 13 amino acids. The CDR3 nucleotides read TGTGCCAGCAGGGCCGGGACAAACTATGGCTACACCTTC. Translating it yields CASRAGTNYGYTF.

The genes are TRBV7-2 and TRBJ1-3, with a tentative D call TRBD1 (6 bases). The CDR3 length is 17 residues. Germline V lookup: CDR1 SGHTA, CDR2 FQGNSA. Trimming left V 2 bases short and J 1 base short, with 15 bases between. CDR3 coding DNA: TGTGCCAGCAGCTTAAGGTGGGACGGACAGTCTGGAAACACCATATATTTT. This sequence encodes CASSLRWDGQSGNTIYF. The full variable domain, its missing parts supplied by reference TRBV7-2 and TRBJ1-3, is GAGVSQSPSNKVTEKGKDVELRCDPISGHTALYWYRQSLGQGLEFLIYFQGNSAPDKSGLPSDRFSAERTGGSVSTLTIQRTQQEDSAVYLCASSLRWDGQSGNTIYFGEGSWLTVV.

V usage is TRBV27 and J usage is TRBJ2-5; TRBD1 agrees at 8 bases. CDR3 length: 15 amino acids. Germline CDR1 reads MNHEY; CDR2 reads SMNVEV (reference sequence). V shed 3 bases and J 2 bases; nucleotides not matched to a gene: 5. CDR3 DNA sequence: TGTGCCAGCAGTTTCAGGGGGCTCAGGCAAGAGACCCAGTACTTC. This gives the protein CASSFRGLRQETQYF.

The V call is TRBV28, the J call TRBJ2-1; 9 nucleotides line up with TRBD2. Germline V gene sequence: CDR1 MDHEN, CDR2 SYDVKM. The V gene end was trimmed by 8 bases and the J gene end by 8 bases; junction bases not matched to a gene: 16. The CDR3 length is 16 residues. The DNA for the CDR3 is TGTGCCAGCCCCGACTCCGCTAGCGGGGCCTGGGATGAGCAGTTCTTC. This encodes CASPDSASGAWDEQFF. Using reference TRBV28 and TRBJ2-1 for the parts outside the CDR3, the full variable domain is DVKVTQSSRYLVKRTGEKVFLECVQDMDHENMFWYRQDPGLGLRLIYFSYDVKMKEKGDIPEGYSVSREKKERFSLILESASTNQTSMYLCASPDSASGAWDEQFFGPGTRLTVL.